The 18 T cell receptor beta chains below were found in one sample sequenced in a study of beta chain features in type 1 diabetes. The sequenced template was cDNA made from the entire isolated RNA. Sequenced by immunoSEQ multiplex PCR; TCRdb stores in-frame clones only, minus some. The sample lists just over 600,000 clones, about 16% occurring once. Sample: naive CD4+ T cells from blood. Receptor source: a young man in good health.

As regards this clone: This sample also contains other DNA sequences that code for the same CDR3. The gene calls are TRBV20-1 and TRBJ2-5; D is undetermined. V shed 6 bases and J shed 5 bases, with 7 bases lying between them. CDR1 and CDR2 (germline): DFQATT, SNEGSKA (reference sequence). The CDR3 has 10 amino acids. Here the CDR3 reads CSARTETQYF. The CDR3, as DNA: TGCAGTGCCCGTACGGAGACCCAGTACTTC.

The chain carries TRBV28 and TRBJ1-4, with a possible D match to TRBD1 (5 bases). The CDR3 length is 16 residues. Trimming left V 7 bases short and J 5 bases short, with 20 bases between. The germline gives CDR1 MDHEN, CDR2 SYDVKM. CDR3 protein: CASTAGPPTGNEKLFF. The CDR3 nucleotides are TGTGCCAGCACCGCGGGACCCCCGACGGGGAATGAAAAACTGTTTTTT.

The CDR3: CASIPPSGRGNTEAFF. The CDR3 DNA sequence: TGTGCCAGTATACCCCCATCTGGCAGGGGGAACACTGAAGCTTTCTTT. This chain connects TRBV19 to TRBJ1-1; D is possibly TRBD1 (6 bases). V was shortened by 7 bases and J by 1 base, with 19 bases between the two germline ends. CDR3 length: 16 amino acids. The V gene's germline CDR1 is LNHDA and CDR2 SQIVND (reference sequence).

This clone was seen only a few times. The rearrangement uses TRBV7-8 and TRBJ1-1; D uncertain. CDR3 length: 14 residues. CDR1 is SGHVS and CDR2 is FQNEAQ in the germline V gene. The V end was cut by 1 base, the J end by 2 bases, with 8 bases between. As DNA, the CDR3 is TGTGCCAGCAGCTTAGGGTTGAAAAACACTGAAGCTTTCTTT. Translating gives CASSLGLKNTEAFF.

This clone has only a few counts. The rearrangement links TRBV4-3 to TRBJ2-7; D is unclear. Germline V CDR1 and CDR2: LGHNA, YSLEER. The CDR3 is made up of 13 amino acids. The V end lost 3 bases, the J end lost 6 bases, and 12 bases lay between the germline ends. CDR3 bases: TGCGCCAGCAGCCACTCATGGCCCTCCGAGCAGTACTTC. Translating gives CASSHSWPSEQYF.

The rearrangement uses TRBV25-1 and TRBJ2-3; TRBD1 aligns across 8 bases. The V segment lost 1 base and the J segment 6 bases; nucleotides outside the gene matches: 6. Germline V gene sequence: CDR1 MGHDK, CDR2 SYGVNS. There are 15 residues in the CDR3. CDR3 region: CASSEWDRWRDTQYF. The CDR3, as DNA: TGTGCCAGCAGTGAATGGGACAGGTGGAGGGATACGCAGTATTTT.

The chain carries TRBV27 and TRBJ1-2; D might be TRBD1 (5 bases). Germline lookup yields CDR1 MNHEY and CDR2 SMNVEV (reference sequence). This CDR3 region has 12 residues. Trimming cost V 6 bases and J 5 bases, with 10 bases left between them. DNA for the CDR3: TGTGCCAGCAGCGGGGGAGAGTATGGCTACACCTTC. Its translation: CASSGGEYGYTF.

This clone turned up a few times. The J gene is TRBJ1-5, the V gene TRBV6-5, with 7 nucleotides matching TRBD1. The length of the CDR3 is 15 residues. The germline gives CDR1 MNHEY, CDR2 SVGAGI. Trimming removed 4 bases from V and 6 bases from J; junction bases left unmatched: 9. The CDR3 reads CASSLTTGIGQPQHF. Written as DNA, the CDR3 is TGTGCCAGCAGTTTAACGACAGGGATCGGTCAGCCCCAGCATTTT.

V and J are TRBV19 and TRBJ1-5; TRBD1 matches at 8 bases. The CDR3 spans 16 residues. V lost 0 bases and J lost 2; bases outside the gene matches: 3. Germline CDR1 reads LNHDA; CDR2 reads SQIVND (reference sequence). CDR3 loop: CASSIESTGGNQPQHF. Written as DNA, the CDR3 is TGTGCCAGTAGTATAGAGTCGACAGGGGGCAATCAGCCCCAGCATTTT. Using reference TRBV19 and TRBJ1-5 for the parts outside the CDR3, the full variable domain is DGGITQSPKYLFRKEGQNVTLSCEQNLNHDAMYWYRQDPGQGLRLIYYSQIVNDFQKGDIAEGYSVSREKKESFPLTVTSAQKNPTAFYLCASSIESTGGNQPQHFGDGTRLSIL.

This sequence joins TRBV6-5 and TRBJ2-7, with D perhaps TRBD1 (6 bases). Germline CDR1 and CDR2: MNHEY and SVGAGI. The CDR3 consists of 15 residues. Trimming took off 2 bases at V and 5 bases at J, with 16 bases between the two ends. The CDR3 here is CASSYGGQGVHEQYF. CDR3 sequence (DNA): TGTGCCAGCAGTTACGGGGGACAAGGCGTTCACGAGCAGTACTTC.

This clone has more than one count but fewer than ten. The rearrangement links TRBV30 to TRBJ1-5; D gene unclear. Germline V gene data show CDR1 as GTSNPN and CDR2 as SVGIG (reference sequence). The CDR3 spans 16 residues. V was trimmed by 2 bases and J by 0 bases, leaving 14 bases between them. The CDR3 region is CAWSSPRHFSNQPQHF. The CDR3 coding sequence is TGTGCCTGGAGTTCACCCCGACACTTTAGCAATCAGCCCCAGCATTTT.

This chain links TRBV19 with TRBJ2-3; the D gene is possibly TRBD1 (6 bases). This CDR3 region has 16 residues. Germline-derived CDR1 and CDR2 are LNHDA and SQIVND (reference sequence). Trimming removed 6 bases at V and 0 bases at J, with 16 bases between. The CDR3 sequence is CASRLAGTPSTDTQYF. CDR3 DNA: TGTGCCAGTAGGCTTGCCGGGACACCGAGCACAGATACGCAGTATTTT.

This clone was counted only a few times. The V call is TRBV5-4, the J call TRBJ2-7, with 9 bases aligning to TRBD2. This CDR3 is 15 amino acids long. Germline values: CDR1 SGHNT, CDR2 YYREEE (reference sequence). The trim removed 6 bases at V and 2 bases at J, leaving 9 bases unmatched. Here the CDR3 DNA reads TGTGCCAGCACCCGAAGTAGCGGGGGACCCTACGAGCAGTACTTC. Translated: CASTRSSGGPYEQYF.

The chain combines TRBV12-5 with TRBJ2-7; D might be TRBD2 (6 bases). The CDR3 contains 11 residues. In germline, CDR1 is LGHNT, CDR2 FRNRAP. V lost 6 bases and J lost 8, with 11 bases in between. CDR3 nucleotide sequence: TGTGCTAGTGGGTCGGAGGGGAAGCAGTACTTC. Protein product: CASGSEGKQYF.

The V and J genes are TRBV2 and TRBJ1-5; TRBD1 aligns across 8 bases. The J segment lost 2 bases and the V segment lost 3 bases, leaving 6 bases of the junction unmatched. Germline assignment: CDR1 SNHLY and CDR2 FYNNEI. The CDR3 consists of 16 residues. The DNA for the CDR3 is TGTGCCAGCAGTGATTCCTCGGGACAGGGCAATCAGCCCCAGCATTTT. This gives the protein CASSDSSGQGNQPQHF.

This clone has only a few counts. The rearrangement joins TRBV7-2 to TRBJ2-3; the D gene could be TRBD1 or TRBD2 (6 bases each). Trimming cost V 2 bases and J 1 base, with 10 bases left between them. Germline CDR1 and CDR2: SGHTA and FQGNSA. There are 15 residues in the CDR3. This CDR3 is CASSLRGARTDTQYF. In DNA, the CDR3 is TGTGCCAGCAGCTTAAGGGGGGCGCGCACAGATACGCAGTATTTT.

The rearrangement links TRBV18 to TRBJ1-2, with D perhaps TRBD1 (6 bases). The CDR3 consists of 13 residues. V lost 4 bases to trimming and J lost 4 bases, with 10 bases between them. Germline values: CDR1 KGHSH, CDR2 LQKENI. DNA for the CDR3: TGTGCCAGCTCACTGGACAGATTCTATGGCTACACCTTC. Protein product: CASSLDRFYGYTF.

The chain recombines TRBV7-2 with TRBJ1-5; D gene ambiguous. Germline assignment: CDR1 SGHTA and CDR2 FQGNSA. The CDR3 extends over 13 amino acids. The V and J ends lost 5 bases and 6 bases respectively, with 11 bases between them. The CDR3 DNA reads as TGTGCCAGCAGCCCCGTAGTAGGTCAGCCCCAGCATTTT. As protein: CASSPVVGQPQHF.